A selection of T cell receptor beta chains follows, all from one sample in a study of cytomegalovirus exposure and HLA in healthy donors. The table came from immunoSEQ multiplex PCR; TCRdb's copy has only in-frame clones and leaves some out. The table includes roughly 150,000 clones, 75% to 90% detected once. Sequenced material: PBMCs. The receptor source for this set is a male donor in good health and CMV-seronegative. The CDR3 runs from the conserved cysteine through the conserved F or W. A D gene is named only where the DNA matches it firmly. Clone sizes are given selectively: once, few, many, or a class where the clone is expanded.

NA	TRBV6-5	NA	TRBJ1-5	TGTGCCAGCAGTTACGACAGGAGCAATCAGCCCCAGCATTTT	CASSYDRSNQPQHF
NA	TRBV7-9	NA	TRBJ1-2	TGTGCCAGCAGCCGGGGGGCCGTGGGCTACACCTTC	CASSRGAVGYTF
TRBD1	TRBV5-4	NA	TRBJ1-6	TGTGCCAGCAGCTACCGGGACAGCGGTAATTCACCCCTCCACTTT	CASSYRDSGNSPLHF
TRBD1	TRBV5-1	NA	TRBJ2-1	TGCGCCAGCAGCTACGGACAGGGCAATGAGCAGTTCTTC	CASSYGQGNEQFF
NA	TRBV4-3	NA	TRBJ1-2	TGCGCCAGCAGCCGCTCGGGCCAGGGCTATGGCTACACCTTC	CASSRSGQGYGYTF
TRBD1	TRBV30	NA	TRBJ1-2	TGTGCCTGGAGTCGCGGACAGGGGATCTATGGCTACACCTTC	CAWSRGQGIYGYTF
TRBD2	TRBV28	NA	TRBJ2-3	TGTGCCAGCAACATAGCGGGGAGCACAGATACGCAGTATTTT	CASNIAGSTDTQYF
NA	TRBV4-1	NA	TRBJ1-5	TGCGCCAGCAGCCAAGTGAGAGGTCAGCCCCAGCATTTT	CASSQVRGQPQHF
NA	TRBV7-8	NA	TRBJ2-2	TGTGCCAGCAGCTTGGGCCAACCCGGACAGTCCGGGGAGCTGTTTTTT	CASSLGQPGQSGELFF
NA	TRBV7-9	NA	TRBJ2-5	TGTGCCAGCAGCTTAGCATACAAAGAGACCCAGTACTTC	CASSLAYKETQYF
NA	TRBV5-1	NA	TRBJ1-1	TGCGCCAGCAGCTTGGTGGCAGGGGCGACGAACACTGAAGCTTTCTTT	CASSLVAGATNTEAFF
TRBD2	TRBV4-1	few	TRBJ2-7	TGCGCCAGCAGCCAAGCCCGATCGCTAGCGGGGGGAAGCTCCTACGAGCAGTACTTC	CASSQARSLAGGSSYEQYF
NA	TRBV5-1	NA	TRBJ2-3	TGCGCCAGCAGCTTATTACAGGTTAGAGATACGCAGTATTTT	CASSLLQVRDTQYF
TRBD1	TRBV6-4	NA	TRBJ2-3	TGTGCCAGCAGTCCCTGGGACAGCCACCGTTTT	CASSPWDSHRF
NA	TRBV19	NA	TRBJ1-4	TGTGCCAGTAGTATCGGGAGGGGCAGGCCTAATGAAAAACTGTTTTTT	CASSIGRGRPNEKLFF
TRBD1	TRBV11-2	once	TRBJ2-7	TGTGCCAGCAGCTTAGACGGGACAGGGAACGAGCAGTACTTC	CASSLDGTGNEQYF
TRBD1	TRBV11-2	NA	TRBJ1-1	TGTGCCAGCAGCTTAGTGTCAGGGGGCATCACTGAAGCTTTCTTT	CASSLVSGGITEAFF
TRBD1	TRBV10-3	NA	TRBJ2-7	TGTGCCATCCGAGGACAGGGGCTCCACGAGCAGTACTTC	CAIRGQGLHEQYF
NA	TRBV5-1	NA	TRBJ1-1	TGCGCCAGCAGCTTGTCATATGACAGGAACACTGAAGCTTTCTTT	CASSLSYDRNTEAFF
TRBD1	TRBV6-6	NA	TRBJ1-4	TGTGCCAGCAGTACACAGGGGCCTACGTCTAATGAAAAACTGTTTTTT	CASSTQGPTSNEKLFF
NA	TRBV7-2	NA	TRBJ1-3	TGTGCCAGCAGCCCACGGGAGATTCGCTCTGGAAACACCATATATTTT	CASSPREIRSGNTIYF
NA	TRBV6-6	NA	TRBJ2-3	TGTGCCAGCAGTTACTCGTACCGGGAAGATACGCAGTATTTT	CASSYSYREDTQYF
NA	TRBV6-5	NA	TRBJ2-5	TGTGCCAGCAGTTACTCACGGCTACAGGGTGGGGAGACCCAGTACTTC	CASSYSRLQGGETQYF
TRBD2	TRBV29-1	NA	TRBJ2-4	TGCAGCGTTGGACTAGCGGGGATAAAAAACATTCAGTACTTC	CSVGLAGIKNIQYF
TRBD1	TRBV14	NA	TRBJ2-7	TGTGCCAGCAGCCAACCCCACAGACAGGGGGCCTCCTACGAGCAGTACTTC	CASSQPHRQGASYEQYF
NA	TRBV27	once	TRBJ1-5	TGTGCCAGCAGTTTTCGGAATCAGCCCCAGCATTTT	CASSFRNQPQHF
NA	TRBV30	few	TRBJ2-7	TGTGCCTGGAACCCGTTAGGGGGGGGCCCTCCCTACGAGCAGTACTTC	CAWNPLGGGPPYEQYF